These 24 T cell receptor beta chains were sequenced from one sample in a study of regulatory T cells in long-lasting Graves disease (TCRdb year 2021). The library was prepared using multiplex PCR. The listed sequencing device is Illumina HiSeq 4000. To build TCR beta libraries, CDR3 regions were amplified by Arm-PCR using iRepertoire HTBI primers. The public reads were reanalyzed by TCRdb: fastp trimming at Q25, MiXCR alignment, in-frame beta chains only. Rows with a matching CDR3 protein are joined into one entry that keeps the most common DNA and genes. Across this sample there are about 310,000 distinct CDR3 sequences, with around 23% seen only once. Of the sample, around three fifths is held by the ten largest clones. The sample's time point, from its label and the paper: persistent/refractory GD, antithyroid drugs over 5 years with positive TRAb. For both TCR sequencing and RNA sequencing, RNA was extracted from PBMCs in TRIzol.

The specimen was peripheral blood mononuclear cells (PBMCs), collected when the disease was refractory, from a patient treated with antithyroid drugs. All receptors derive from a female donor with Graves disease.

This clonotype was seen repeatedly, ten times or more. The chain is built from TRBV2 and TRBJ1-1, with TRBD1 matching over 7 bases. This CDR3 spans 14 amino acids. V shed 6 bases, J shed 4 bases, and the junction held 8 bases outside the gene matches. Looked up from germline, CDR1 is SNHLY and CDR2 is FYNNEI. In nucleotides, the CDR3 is TGTGCCAGCAGGAAACAGGGGAGGGGCACTGAAGCTTTCTTT. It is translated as CASRKQGRGTEAFF.

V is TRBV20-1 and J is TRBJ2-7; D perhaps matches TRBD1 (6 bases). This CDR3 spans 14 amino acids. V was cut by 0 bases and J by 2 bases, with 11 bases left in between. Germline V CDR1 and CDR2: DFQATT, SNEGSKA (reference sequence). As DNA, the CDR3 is TGCAGTGCTAGAGATCTTCAGGGGCCCTACGAGCAGTACTTC. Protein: CSARDLQGPYEQYF.

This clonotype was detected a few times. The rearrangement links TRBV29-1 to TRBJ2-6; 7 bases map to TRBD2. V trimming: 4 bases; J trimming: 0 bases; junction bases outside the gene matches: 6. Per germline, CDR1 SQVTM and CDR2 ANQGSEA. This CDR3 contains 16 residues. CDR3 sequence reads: CSVGVGGSSGANVLTF. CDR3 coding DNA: TGCAGCGTTGGGGTGGGCGGGAGCTCTGGGGCCAACGTCCTGACTTTC.

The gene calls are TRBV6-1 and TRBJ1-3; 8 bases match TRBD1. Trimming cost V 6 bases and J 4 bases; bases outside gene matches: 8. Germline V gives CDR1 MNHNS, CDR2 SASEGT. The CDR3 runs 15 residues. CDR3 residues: CASSLQGARGNTIYF. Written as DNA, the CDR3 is TGTGCCAGCAGCCTGCAGGGGGCGCGGGGAAACACCATATATTTT.

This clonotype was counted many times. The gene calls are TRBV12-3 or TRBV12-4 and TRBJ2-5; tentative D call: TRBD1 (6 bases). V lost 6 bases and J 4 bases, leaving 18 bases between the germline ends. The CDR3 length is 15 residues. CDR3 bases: TGTGCCAGCAGCCCACAGGGATCGGGTCGAGAGACCCAGTACTTC. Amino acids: CASSPQGSGRETQYF.

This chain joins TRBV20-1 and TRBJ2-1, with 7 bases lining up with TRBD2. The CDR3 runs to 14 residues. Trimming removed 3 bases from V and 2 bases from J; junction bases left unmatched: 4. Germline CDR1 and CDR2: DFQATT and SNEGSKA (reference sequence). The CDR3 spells CSASPSGTYNEQFF. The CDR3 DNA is TGCAGTGCTAGCCCCAGCGGGACCTACAATGAGCAGTTCTTC.

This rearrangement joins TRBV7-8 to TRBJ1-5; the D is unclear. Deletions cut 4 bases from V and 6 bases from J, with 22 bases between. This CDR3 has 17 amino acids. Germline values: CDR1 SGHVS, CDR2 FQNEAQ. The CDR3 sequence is CASSSDRFVYAGQPQHF. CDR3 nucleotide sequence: TGTGCCAGCAGCTCCGACCGGTTTGTCTATGCTGGTCAGCCCCAGCATTTT.

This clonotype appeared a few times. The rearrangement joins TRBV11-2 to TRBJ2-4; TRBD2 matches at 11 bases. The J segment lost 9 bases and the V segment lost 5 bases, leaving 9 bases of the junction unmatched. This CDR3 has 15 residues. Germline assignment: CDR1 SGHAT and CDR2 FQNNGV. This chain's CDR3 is CASSQTSGRGAIQYF. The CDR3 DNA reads TGTGCCAGCAGCCAAACTAGCGGGAGAGGGGCCATTCAGTACTTC. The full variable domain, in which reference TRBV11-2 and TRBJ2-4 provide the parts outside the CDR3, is EAGVAQSPRYKIIEKRQSVAFWCNPISGHATLYWYQQILGQGPKLLIQFQNNGVVDDSQLPKDRFSAERLKGVDSTLKIQPAKLEDSAVYLCASSQTSGRGAIQYFGAGTRLSVL.

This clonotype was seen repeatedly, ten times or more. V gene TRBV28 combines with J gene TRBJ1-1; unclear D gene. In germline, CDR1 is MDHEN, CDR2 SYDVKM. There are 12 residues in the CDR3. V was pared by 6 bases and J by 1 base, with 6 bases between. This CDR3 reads CASSSPNTEAFF. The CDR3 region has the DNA TGTGCCAGCAGCTCGCCGAACACTGAAGCTTTCTTT.

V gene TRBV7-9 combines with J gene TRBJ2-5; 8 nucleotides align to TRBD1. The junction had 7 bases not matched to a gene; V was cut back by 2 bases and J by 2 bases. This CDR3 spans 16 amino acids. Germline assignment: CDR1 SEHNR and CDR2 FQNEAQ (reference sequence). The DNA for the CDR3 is TGTGCCAGCAGCTTAAGTGGGACAGGCTTACAAGAGACCCAGTACTTC. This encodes CASSLSGTGLQETQYF.

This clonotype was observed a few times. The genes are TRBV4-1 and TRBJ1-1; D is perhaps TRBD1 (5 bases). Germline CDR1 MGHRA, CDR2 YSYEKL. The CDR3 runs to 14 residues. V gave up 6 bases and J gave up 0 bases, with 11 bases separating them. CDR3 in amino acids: CASRQRGLNTEAFF. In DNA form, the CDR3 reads TGCGCCAGCAGACAAAGGGGTTTGAACACTGAAGCTTTCTTT.

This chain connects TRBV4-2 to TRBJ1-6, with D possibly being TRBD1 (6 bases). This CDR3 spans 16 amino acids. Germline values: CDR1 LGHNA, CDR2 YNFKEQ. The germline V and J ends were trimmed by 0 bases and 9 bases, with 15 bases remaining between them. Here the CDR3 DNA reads TGTGCCAGCAGCCAAGATGTCGGGCAGGGGAGTTCACCCCTCCACTTT. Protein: CASSQDVGQGSSPLHF.

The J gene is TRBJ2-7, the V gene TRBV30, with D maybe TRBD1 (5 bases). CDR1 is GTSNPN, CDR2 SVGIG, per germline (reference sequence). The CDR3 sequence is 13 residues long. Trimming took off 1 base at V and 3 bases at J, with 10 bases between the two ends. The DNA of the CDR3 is TGTGCCTGGAGTGCAGGGAAGAACTACGAGCAGTACTTC. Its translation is CAWSAGKNYEQYF.

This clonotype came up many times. Here the CDR3 reads CASSFRSGEQYF. CDR3 in DNA: TGTGCCAGCAGTTTTAGATCCGGCGAGCAGTACTTC. This rearrangement joins TRBV27 to TRBJ2-7; D unresolved. The CDR3 is 12 residues long. The germline gives CDR1 MNHEY, CDR2 SMNVEV (reference sequence). V lost 3 bases and J 6 bases, leaving 9 bases between the germline ends.

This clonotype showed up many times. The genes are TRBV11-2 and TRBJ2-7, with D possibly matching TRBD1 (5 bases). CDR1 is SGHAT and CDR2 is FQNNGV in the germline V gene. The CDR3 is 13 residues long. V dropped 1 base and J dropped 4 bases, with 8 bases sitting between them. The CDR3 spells CASSLGRQYEQYF. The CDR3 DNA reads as TGTGCCAGCAGCTTAGGGAGACAGTACGAGCAGTACTTC.

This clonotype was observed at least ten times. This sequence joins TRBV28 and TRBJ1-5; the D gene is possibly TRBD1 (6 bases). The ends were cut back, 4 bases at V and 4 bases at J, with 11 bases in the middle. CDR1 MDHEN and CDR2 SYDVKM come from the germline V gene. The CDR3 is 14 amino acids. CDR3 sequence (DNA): TGTGCCAGCAGTTGGGGACATACTAATCAGCCCCAGCATTTT. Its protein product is CASSWGHTNQPQHF.

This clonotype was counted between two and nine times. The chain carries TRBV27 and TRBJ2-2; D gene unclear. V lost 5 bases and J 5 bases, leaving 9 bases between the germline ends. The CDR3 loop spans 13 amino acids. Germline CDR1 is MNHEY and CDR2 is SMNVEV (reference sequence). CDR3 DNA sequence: TGTGCCAGCAGTCCCGTCCGGACCGGGGAGCTGTTTTTT. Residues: CASSPVRTGELFF.

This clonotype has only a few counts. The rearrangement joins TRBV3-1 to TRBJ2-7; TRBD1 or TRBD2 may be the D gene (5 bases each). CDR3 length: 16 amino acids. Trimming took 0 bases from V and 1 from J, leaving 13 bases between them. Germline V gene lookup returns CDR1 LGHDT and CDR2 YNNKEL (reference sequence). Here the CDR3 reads CASSQEIRDGSYEQYF. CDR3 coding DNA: TGTGCCAGCAGCCAAGAAATCCGGGACGGGTCCTACGAGCAGTACTTC.

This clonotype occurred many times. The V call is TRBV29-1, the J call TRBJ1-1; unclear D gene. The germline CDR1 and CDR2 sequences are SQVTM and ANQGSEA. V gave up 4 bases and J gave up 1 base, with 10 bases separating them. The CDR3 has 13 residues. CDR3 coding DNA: TGCAGCGTTGGTGTACACCCGAACACTGAAGCTTTCTTT. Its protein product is CSVGVHPNTEAFF. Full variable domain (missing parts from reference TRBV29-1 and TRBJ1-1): SAVISQKPSRDICQRGTSLTIQCQVDSQVTMMFWYRQQPGQSLTLIATANQGSEATYESGFVIDKFPISRPNLTFSTLTVSNMSPEDSSIYLCSVGVHPNTEAFFGQGTRLTVV.

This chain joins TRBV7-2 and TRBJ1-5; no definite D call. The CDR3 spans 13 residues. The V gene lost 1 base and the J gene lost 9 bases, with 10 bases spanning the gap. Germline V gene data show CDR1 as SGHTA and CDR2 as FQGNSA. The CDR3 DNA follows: TGTGCCAGCAGCTTAGATTTCGGTGGGCCCCAGCATTTT. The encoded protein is CASSLDFGGPQHF. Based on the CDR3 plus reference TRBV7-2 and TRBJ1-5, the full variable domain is GAGVSQSPSNKVTEKGKDVELRCDPISGHTALYWYRQSLGQGLEFLIYFQGNSAPDKSGLPSDRFSAERTGGSVSTLTIQRTQQEDSAVYLCASSLDFGGPQHFGDGTRLSIL.

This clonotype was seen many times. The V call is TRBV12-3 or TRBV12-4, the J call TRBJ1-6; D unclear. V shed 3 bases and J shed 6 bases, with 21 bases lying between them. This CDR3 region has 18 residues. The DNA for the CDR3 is TGTGCCAGCAGTTTTACCCGCGTGCCCCCCATGGGTAATTCACCCCTCCACTTT. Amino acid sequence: CASSFTRVPPMGNSPLHF.

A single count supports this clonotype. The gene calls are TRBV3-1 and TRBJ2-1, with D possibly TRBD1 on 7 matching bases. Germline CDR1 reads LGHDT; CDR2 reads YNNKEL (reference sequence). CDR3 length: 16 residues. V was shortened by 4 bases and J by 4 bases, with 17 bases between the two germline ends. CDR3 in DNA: TGTGCCAGCAGCCCTCGCGACAGGGCGGGATACAATGAGCAGTTCTTC. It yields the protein CASSPRDRAGYNEQFF.

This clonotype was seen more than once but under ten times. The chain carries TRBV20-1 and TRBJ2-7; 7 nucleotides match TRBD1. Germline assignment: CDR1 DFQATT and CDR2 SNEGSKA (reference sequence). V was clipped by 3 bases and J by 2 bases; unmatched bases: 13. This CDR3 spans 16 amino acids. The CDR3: CSARPPGGGTAYEQYF. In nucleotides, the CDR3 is TGCAGTGCTAGGCCCCCCGGAGGTGGGACAGCCTACGAGCAGTACTTC.

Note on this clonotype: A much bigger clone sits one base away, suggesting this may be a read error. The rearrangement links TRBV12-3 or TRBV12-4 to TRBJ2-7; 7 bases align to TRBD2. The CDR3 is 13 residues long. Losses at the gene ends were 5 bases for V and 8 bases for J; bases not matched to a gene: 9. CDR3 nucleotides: TGTGCCAGCAGTCCCAGGGACTATTACAAGCAGTACTTC. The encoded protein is CASSPRDYYKQYF.